The following is a T cell receptor beta chain sequence with its context. The antigen is not known. This entry comes from a study of cytomegalovirus exposure and HLA in healthy donors. General study points: Later analysis indicated greater clonal expansion among HLA-associated TCR beta chains than among equally common other chains. The only immune exposure information that was available was CMV serostatus. Indistinguishability led to the exclusion of some V segments, TRBV6-2 and TRBV6-3 included. Researchers reported in a later analysis that a missense DCLRE1C variant was tied to TCR beta V- and J-gene trimming.

The V and J ends lost 3 bases and 8 bases, in that order; junction bases with no gene match: 6. There are 14 residues in the CDR3. In germline, CDR1 is MDHEN, CDR2 SYDVKM. PCR was performed using 60 Vbeta and 13 Jbeta primers. TCRdb's copy holds only in-frame clones and misses some; the assay was immunoSEQ multiplex PCR. Of about 180,000 clones listed, under 85% are singletons. Material for sequencing was PBMCs. The receptor comes from a male donor in good health and CMV-seronegative. J is TRBJ2-1 and V is TRBV28, with TRBD1 matching over 8 bases. The CDR3 DNA reads as TGTGCCAGCAGTTTCCGACAGGGGAGGTATGAGCAGTTCTTC. Residues: CASSFRQGRYEQFF.